This T cell receptor beta chain was identified during a study of blood T cell repertoires in COVID-19. For the study at large: COVID-19 samples collected from the United States, Italy and Spain covered acute and convalescent phases.

Trimming took 1 base from V and 4 from J, leaving 11 bases between them. CDR3 size: 15 residues. The germline CDR1 and CDR2 sequences are KGHSH and LQKENI. Original processing notes: Cell counts per sample came from amplifying reference gene primers. Some clones are missing from TCRdb's copy, which holds only in-frame ones; the method was immunoSEQ multiplex PCR. From that table come the V and J calls and clone size; the DNA was used to work out D and trimming. The table lists about 33,000 clones, around nine tenths of them singletons. The J gene is TRBJ1-3, the V gene TRBV18; D unresolved. This receptor was taken from a man aged 70 or older with acute or convalescent COVID-19. Sequences were obtained from peripheral blood. The CDR3 sequence is CASSPRGSSGNTIYF. As DNA, the CDR3 is TGTGCCAGCTCACCACGAGGGTCCTCGGGAAACACCATATATTTT.